Listed below are T cell receptor beta chains from one sample, sequenced in a study of blood T cell repertoires in COVID-19. Clones were sequenced by immunoSEQ multiplex PCR, and TCRdb holds only the in-frame ones, with some missing. The sample has 200,000 or so clones, about 88% seen once. Sequencing was performed on peripheral blood. These receptors were obtained from a man aged 70 or older with acute or convalescent COVID-19. Both conserved end residues are part of each CDR3. D genes are given only for firm matches. Clone size is stated in some rows and not others, as once, few, many or a class when expanded.

size,D,V,J,DNA,CDR3
.,.,TRBV7-3,TRBJ1-3,TGTGCCAGCAGCTTAACAACAGGGTTCGGAAACACCATATATTTT,CASSLTTGFGNTIYF
.,TRBD2,TRBV2,TRBJ2-1,TGTGCCAGCATACAGGCTAGCGGCTCCTACAATGAGCAGTTCTTC,CASIQASGSYNEQFF
.,TRBD2,TRBV7-9,TRBJ2-1,TGTGCCAGCAGCTTGAGCGGGAGTAATGGGAATGAGCAGTTCTTC,CASSLSGSNGNEQFF
.,.,TRBV5-4,TRBJ2-7,TGTGCCAGCAGCGCGCGCGGACAGTCGATCTACGAGCAGTACTTC,CASSARGQSIYEQYF
once,TRBD1,TRBV19,TRBJ2-1,TGTGCCAGTAGGCAACAGGGGGCGCGGTACAATGAGCAGTTCTTC,CASRQQGARYNEQFF
.,TRBD2,TRBV9,TRBJ2-2,TGTGCCAGCACCGGGGGGGCGGGTGACACCGGGGAGCTGTTTTTT,CASTGGAGDTGELFF
.,TRBD1,TRBV5-1,TRBJ2-1,TGCGCCAGCAGCCTCGTACACAGGGGGCGGATGAGCCACAATGAGCAGTTCTTC,CASSLVHRGRMSHNEQFF
.,.,TRBV13,TRBJ2-1,TGTGCCAGCAGCTTAGGGGGACTGATGATTTACAATGAGCAGTTCTTC,CASSLGGLMIYNEQFF
.,TRBD2,TRBV4-3,TRBJ2-5,TGCGCCAGCAGCCAAGATTACCAAATAGCGGGAGGGCCGGTAGAGACCCAGTACTTC,CASSQDYQIAGGPVETQYF
once,TRBD1,TRBV15,TRBJ2-5,TGTGCCGCGGGACAGGGGCACGAGACCCAGTACTTC,CAAGQGHETQYF
.,TRBD2,TRBV6-5,TRBJ2-3,TGTGCCAGCGGGAGGGTAAGGGATACGCAGTATTTT,CASGRVRDTQYF
once,TRBD1,TRBV29-1,TRBJ1-1,TGCAGCGTCGACAGGGGGAGCACTGAAGCTTTCTTT,CSVDRGSTEAFF
.,TRBD1,TRBV6-5,TRBJ1-6,TGTGCCAGCAAGGACAGGGGACATTCACCCCTCCACTTT,CASKDRGHSPLHF
.,TRBD1,TRBV5-1,TRBJ2-7,TGCGCCAGCAGCTCCGGGACAGTCGCCTACGAGCAGTACTTC,CASSSGTVAYEQYF
.,.,TRBV5-1,TRBJ1-1,TGCGCCAGCAGCTATACGTCAGGGCCTGAAGCTTTCTTT,CASSYTSGPEAFF
.,.,TRBV27,TRBJ1-2,TGTGCCAGCAGCCTTCAGGGTAGCTATGGCTACACCTTC,CASSLQGSYGYTF
once,.,TRBV6-5,TRBJ2-5,TGTGCCAGCAATCGAGGGGGGGGCCCTCAAGAGACCCAGTACTTC,CASNRGGGPQETQYF
.,TRBD2,TRBV3-1/TRBV3-2,TRBJ2-1,TGTGCCAGCAGCCCTATGACTAGCGGGTTTAACAATGAGCAGTTCTTC,CASSPMTSGFNNEQFF
.,.,TRBV2,TRBJ2-5,TGTGCCAGCCGTCAAGGTTCGGAGACCCAGTACTTC,CASRQGSETQYF
.,.,TRBV10-3,TRBJ2-5,TGTGCCATCAGTGATGAGCGAGGAGAGACCCAGTACTTC,CAISDERGETQYF
.,TRBD1,TRBV29-1,TRBJ2-5,TGCAGCGTCGGACAGGGGGCGGAGACCCAGTACTTC,CSVGQGAETQYF
few,TRBD2,TRBV19,TRBJ2-1,TGTGCCAGTAAAAAACTAGCGGGAGCCTATGAGCAGTTCTTC,CASKKLAGAYEQFF
.,.,TRBV4-1,TRBJ1-2,TGCGCCAGCAGCCAAGACATAGCGCGGAACTATGGCTACACCTTC,CASSQDIARNYGYTF
.,.,TRBV21-1,TRBJ2-7,TGTGCCAGCAGCAAAGAAAACCCAGGGTGTTACTCCTACGAGCAGTACTTC,CASSKENPGCYSYEQYF
.,.,TRBV15,TRBJ2-2,TGTGCCACCAGCAGAGATCCCGGGTCCGGGGAGCTGTTTTTT,CATSRDPGSGELFF
.,TRBD2,TRBV11-2,TRBJ2-7,TGTGCCAGCAGCCGAGGCGGGAGGGCCGGGGAGCAGTACTTC,CASSRGGRAGEQYF
.,.,TRBV18,TRBJ1-1,TGTGCCAGCTCACTCGCGGATCCACAGGTCGGCACTGAAGCTTTCTTT,CASSLADPQVGTEAFF
.,.,TRBV7-9,TRBJ1-3,TGTGCCAGCAGCTTAGACGGGAACACCATATATTTT,CASSLDGNTIYF
.,.,TRBV21-1,TRBJ2-7,TGTGCCAGCAAAAGACTAGCGCCGTCCTACGAGCAGTACTTC,CASKRLAPSYEQYF